This T cell receptor (beta chain) emerged from a study of shared clonotypes between healthy human individuals. Each subset's genomic DNA was shared equally among a number of immunoSEQ plates. Here immunoSEQ multiplex PCR was the method, and the copy in TCRdb shows in-frame clones only, minus some. Among around 1.5 million clones listed, about 98% were seen once. Germline V gives CDR1 SNHLY, CDR2 FYNNEI. The J segment lost 3 bases and the V segment lost 6 bases, leaving 3 bases of the junction unmatched. The CDR3 loop spans 13 amino acids. The source is a man aged 25-40 years in good health. The sample taken for sequencing was naive CD4+ T cells sorted from blood. Stated subset: CD45RA+ positively selected. V gene TRBV2 combines with J gene TRBJ2-7; 9 bases agree with TRBD1. CDR3 bases: TGTGCCAGCAGCCGGGACAGGGTCTACGAGCAGTACTTC. Protein: CASSRDRVYEQYF.